These 8 T cell receptor beta chains originate from one sample sequenced in a study of blood T cell repertoires in COVID-19. TCRdb keeps only in-frame clones here, not all; method: immunoSEQ multiplex PCR. Of over 200,000 clones in the sample, approximately 89% are singletons; the top ten hold about 10%. Sequenced: peripheral blood. These receptors all come from a man aged 35-49 years who had recovered from COVID-19.

V and J are TRBV3-1 (or the pseudogene TRBV3-2) and TRBJ1-2; tentative D call: TRBD1 (6 bases). The V gene lost 2 bases and the J gene lost 9 bases, with 16 bases spanning the gap. The CDR3 covers 14 residues. Looked up from germline, CDR1 is LGHDT and CDR2 is YNNKEL (reference sequence). CDR3 sequence (DNA): TGTGCCAGCAGCCAACAGGGCGGCCAGGGGAGCTACACCTTC. Translated: CASSQQGGQGSYTF.

The J gene is TRBJ2-1, the V gene TRBV4-3; 7 nucleotides align to TRBD1. CDR1 and CDR2 (germline): LGHNA, YSLEER. The V gene end was trimmed by 9 bases and the J gene end by 4 bases; junction bases not matched to a gene: 9. The CDR3 is made up of 14 amino acids. In nucleotides, the CDR3 is TGCGCCAGGTTAACAGGGGAACGATACAATGAGCAGTTCTTC. Its translation is CARLTGERYNEQFF.

The CDR3 sequence: CASRDSQTGYSGYTF. The CDR3 coding sequence is TGTGCCAGCAGAGATTCCCAAACTGGTTATAGTGGCTACACCTTC. The V and J genes are TRBV2 and TRBJ1-2; no reliable D call. This CDR3 has 15 residues. Trimming left V 6 bases short and J 7 bases short, with 21 bases between. Germline V gene sequence: CDR1 SNHLY, CDR2 FYNNEI. Variable domain in full (rest from reference TRBV2 and TRBJ1-2): EPEVTQTPSHQVTQMGQEVILRCVPISNHLYFYWYRQILGQKVEFLVSFYNNEISEKSEIFDDQFSVERPDGSNFTLKIRSTKLEDSAMYFCASRDSQTGYSGYTFGSGTRLTVV.

The chain has TRBV7-8 and TRBJ2-1; TRBD1 matches 8 bases. Trimming removed 5 bases from V and 4 bases from J; junction bases left unmatched: 4. The CDR3 extends over 14 amino acids. Germline V gene data show CDR1 as SGHVS and CDR2 as FQNEAQ. DNA for the CDR3: TGTGCCAGCAGCCCGGGACAGGTATACAATGAGCAGTTCTTC. This gives the protein CASSPGQVYNEQFF.

This clone was seen just once. J is TRBJ1-4 and V is TRBV24-1; tentatively, D is TRBD1 (6 bases). Germline CDR1 is KGHDR and CDR2 is SFDVKD. The V end was cut by 10 bases, the J end by 2 bases, with 10 bases between. This CDR3 has 13 residues. CDR3 residues: CATAGVTNEKLFF. CDR3 nucleotides: TGTGCCACTGCAGGGGTTACTAATGAAAAACTGTTTTTT.

This chain links TRBV2 with TRBJ2-2, with 9 bases that match TRBD2. The germline CDR1 and CDR2 sequences are SNHLY and FYNNEI. Unmatched junction bases numbered 6, after V lost 1 base and J lost 3 bases. This CDR3 has 17 amino acids. CDR3 sequence (DNA): TGTGCCAGCAGTGAAGGTCCTAGCGGGAAATACACCGGGGAGCTGTTTTTT. Amino acids: CASSEGPSGKYTGELFF.

V and J are TRBV6-5 and TRBJ1-2; 9 bases align to TRBD1. Germline CDR1 is MNHEY and CDR2 is SVGAGI. The length of the CDR3 is 16 residues. The ends lost 0 bases at V and 4 bases at J; junction bases unmatched: 6. The CDR3 region has the DNA TGTGCCAGCAGTTACTCATCTGGGACAGGGATCTATGGCTACACCTTC. This encodes CASSYSSGTGIYGYTF.

This sequence joins TRBV12-2 and TRBJ2-3; the DNA was not compared with TRBD1, the D call given in the table. TRBV12-2 counts as a pseudogene. The CDR3 sequence is 13 residues long. The CDR3 sequence is CASRLGPQDTQYF. For the CDR3, the DNA is TGTGCAAGTCGCTTAGGCCCCCAGGATACGCAGTATTTT.